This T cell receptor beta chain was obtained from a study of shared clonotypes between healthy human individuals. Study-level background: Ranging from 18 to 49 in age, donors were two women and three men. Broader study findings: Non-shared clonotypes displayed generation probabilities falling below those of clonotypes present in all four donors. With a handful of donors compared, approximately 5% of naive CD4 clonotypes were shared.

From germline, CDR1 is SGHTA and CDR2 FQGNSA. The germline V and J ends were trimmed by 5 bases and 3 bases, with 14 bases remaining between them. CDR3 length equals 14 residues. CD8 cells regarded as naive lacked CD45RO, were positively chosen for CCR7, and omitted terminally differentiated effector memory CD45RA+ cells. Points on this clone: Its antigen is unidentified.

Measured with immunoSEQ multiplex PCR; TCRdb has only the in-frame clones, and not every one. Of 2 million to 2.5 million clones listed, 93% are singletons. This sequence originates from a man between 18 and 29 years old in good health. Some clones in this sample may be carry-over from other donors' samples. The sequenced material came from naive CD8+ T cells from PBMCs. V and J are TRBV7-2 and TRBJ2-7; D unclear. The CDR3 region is CASSPPWRNYEQYF. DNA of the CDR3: TGTGCCAGCAGCCCCCCTTGGCGGAACTACGAGCAGTACTTC.